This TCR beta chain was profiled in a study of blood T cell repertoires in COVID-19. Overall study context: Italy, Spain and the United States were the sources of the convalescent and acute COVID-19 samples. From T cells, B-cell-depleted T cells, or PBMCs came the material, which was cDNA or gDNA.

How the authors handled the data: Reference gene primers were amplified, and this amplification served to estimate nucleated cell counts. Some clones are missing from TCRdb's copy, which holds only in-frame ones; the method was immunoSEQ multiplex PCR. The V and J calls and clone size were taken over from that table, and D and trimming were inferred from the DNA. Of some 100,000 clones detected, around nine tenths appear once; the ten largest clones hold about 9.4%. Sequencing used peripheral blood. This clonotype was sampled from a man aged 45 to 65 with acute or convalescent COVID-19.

The CDR3 coding sequence is TGTGCCAGCATCGAAGACAGGAACACTGAAGCTTTCTTT. It specifies CASIEDRNTEAFF. This chain links TRBV2 with TRBJ1-1; a weak D match, TRBD1 (5 bases). Trimming stripped 7 bases from V and 1 base from J, with 10 bases between. Germline CDR1 reads SNHLY; CDR2 reads FYNNEI. The CDR3 consists of 13 residues.